This TCR beta chain was recorded in a study of post-analysis software for immune sequencing data. Study observations and caveats: Elevated frequency relative to controls characterized roughly 5 TRBV segments in patients, TRBV5-6, TRBV5-1 and TRBV20-1 among them. Multiple sclerosis patients had significantly lower normalized Chao1 diversity than controls. With F measure, samples from one preparation batch clustered together strongly.

This clonotype was observed at least ten times. Its antigen is undetermined. Researchers reported that TCR beta cDNA libraries carried unique molecular identifiers. In TCRdb, the PCR reads were re-called with MiXCR into one record per CDR3 protein. The top ten clones hold more than 3% of a sample with about 200,000 distinct CDR3 sequences, approximately 30% of them seen once. CDR3 length: 19 residues. CDR1 and CDR2 (germline): SGHRS, YFSETQ. V lost 0 bases to trimming and J lost 4 bases; unmatched junction nucleotides: 14. This chain uses TRBV5-1 with TRBJ2-3, with 10 positions matching TRBD2. The clonotype was recovered from a girl between 2 and 17 years old with multiple sclerosis. The sequenced sample consisted of blood. DNA for the CDR3: TGCGCCAGCAGCTTGGGACTAGCGGGCCTAACGCCCCCGTCAGATACGCAGTATTTT. Its protein is CASSLGLAGLTPPSDTQYF.